This is a list of T cell receptor beta chains from one sample in a study of post-analysis software for immune sequencing data. TCRdb independently ran MiXCR on the PCR reads; one entry per CDR3 protein. The sample has roughly 650,000 distinct CDR3 sequences, roughly three fifths seen once; the top ten hold around 11%. The sample taken for sequencing was blood. These receptor sequences come from a girl aged 2 to 10 with multiple sclerosis. Both conserved end residues are part of each CDR3. Fields, in order: CDR3 DNA, CDR3 protein, clone size, CDR3 length, D gene, V gene, J gene. The D gene is left open where the match is weak. The size of a clone is reported for some rows only, either as once, few or many, or as a class for expanded clones.

DNA: TGTGCCAGCAGCTTAATTGAGCAGTTCTTC
CDR3: CASSLIEQFF
size: -
length: 10
D: -
V: TRBV5-5
J: TRBJ2-1

DNA: TGCAGCGTGGATTCAGGGGGCAAGTTCTATGGCTACACCTTC
CDR3: CSVDSGGKFYGYTF
size: -
length: 14
D: TRBD1
V: TRBV29-1
J: TRBJ1-2

DNA: TGTGCCAGCAGCCAACCTCTTCGGCAGACGGAGACCCAGTACTTC
CDR3: CASSQPLRQTETQYF
size: few
length: 15
D: -
V: TRBV3-1
J: TRBJ2-5

DNA: TGTGCCAGCAGCGAGGGACAACCAAATTCACCCCTCCACTTT
CDR3: CASSEGQPNSPLHF
size: few
length: 14
D: -
V: TRBV9
J: TRBJ1-6

DNA: TGTGCCAGCAGCGTAGGAGGGGCGGGCTACGAGCAGTACTTC
CDR3: CASSVGGAGYEQYF
size: -
length: 14
D: -
V: TRBV9
J: TRBJ2-7

DNA: TGCAGTGCCAGTAAACCGGGACGGATGAACACTGAAGCTTTCTTT
CDR3: CSASKPGRMNTEAFF
size: -
length: 15
D: -
V: TRBV20-1
J: TRBJ1-1

DNA: TGTGCCAGATGGGGGACAGGATGCGAGACCCAGTACTTC
CDR3: CARWGTGCETQYF
size: few
length: 13
D: TRBD1
V: TRBV27
J: TRBJ2-5

DNA: TGTGCCAGCAGCTCCCCACAGGAGTCCTCCTACGAGCAGTACTTC
CDR3: CASSSPQESSYEQYF
size: few
length: 15
D: -
V: TRBV7-9
J: TRBJ2-7

DNA: TGTGCCAGCAGCCAAGATCAACTAGCGGGTGAGAACGAGCAGTTCTTC
CDR3: CASSQDQLAGENEQFF
size: -
length: 16
D: TRBD2
V: TRBV3-1
J: TRBJ2-1

DNA: TGTGCCAGCAGCCAACGGACAGGATACACTGAAGCTTTCTTT
CDR3: CASSQRTGYTEAFF
size: -
length: 14
D: TRBD1
V: TRBV3-1
J: TRBJ1-1

DNA: TGTGCTAGTGGTTTGGTAATTCAAGGGGCCTACGAGCAGTACTTC
CDR3: CASGLVIQGAYEQYF
size: -
length: 15
D: -
V: TRBV12-5
J: TRBJ2-7

DNA: TGTGCCAGCAGCCCGACAGGGCCAAGCAATCAGCCCCAGCATTTT
CDR3: CASSPTGPSNQPQHF
size: -
length: 15
D: TRBD1
V: TRBV7-2
J: TRBJ1-5

DNA: TGCGCCAGCAGCGGGACAGGGGGTGGCGAGACCCAGTACTTC
CDR3: CASSGTGGGETQYF
size: few
length: 14
D: TRBD1
V: TRBV5-1
J: TRBJ2-5

DNA: TGCGCCAGCAGCTCCCAACTAGCCGACGAGCAGTACTTC
CDR3: CASSSQLADEQYF
size: few
length: 13
D: -
V: TRBV5-1
J: TRBJ2-7

DNA: TGTGCCAGCAGGGGACGGGCCTCCTACGAGCAGTACTTC
CDR3: CASRGRASYEQYF
size: -
length: 13
D: -
V: TRBV2
J: TRBJ2-7

DNA: TGCAGTGCTAGCCCTCCCCAGGGCCTCTATGGCTACACCTTC
CDR3: CSASPPQGLYGYTF
size: -
length: 14
D: -
V: TRBV20-1
J: TRBJ1-2

DNA: TGTGCCATCACGGACAGAGCCAAAAACATTCAGTACTTC
CDR3: CAITDRAKNIQYF
size: -
length: 13
D: -
V: TRBV10-3
J: TRBJ2-4

DNA: TGTGCCAGCAGCCTAAATTCCGGGACTAGCGGGTTTTATGAGCAGTTCTTC
CDR3: CASSLNSGTSGFYEQFF
size: few
length: 17
D: TRBD2
V: TRBV7-2
J: TRBJ2-1

DNA: TGTGCCAGCAGCGTTACCGGGACTAGCGATCACGAGCAGTACTTC
CDR3: CASSVTGTSDHEQYF
size: -
length: 15
D: TRBD2
V: TRBV9
J: TRBJ2-7

DNA: TGCAGCACGCAGACAGGCACAGATACGCAGTATTTT
CDR3: CSTQTGTDTQYF
size: few
length: 12
D: -
V: TRBV29-1
J: TRBJ2-3

DNA: TGCGCCAGCAGCTTGCCAGGGGCGAGGGAGCAGTACTTC
CDR3: CASSLPGAREQYF
size: few
length: 13
D: -
V: TRBV5-1
J: TRBJ2-7

DNA: TGCGCCAGCAGCCCTCCCTTGGCTACGCAGTATTTT
CDR3: CASSPPLATQYF
size: once
length: 12
D: -
V: TRBV4-1
J: TRBJ2-3

DNA: TGCAGCGTCGTCGCAGGATGGGGTAATGAAAAACTGTTTTTT
CDR3: CSVVAGWGNEKLFF
size: -
length: 14
D: -
V: TRBV29-1
J: TRBJ1-4

DNA: TGTGCCAGCAACCAATGGGGGTCAGGAGATGAAGAGACCCGGTACTTC
CDR3: CASNQWGSGDEETRYF
size: -
length: 16
D: -
V: TRBV12-3/TRBV12-4
J: TRBJ2-5